This T cell receptor beta chain originates from a study of shared clonotypes between healthy human individuals. The study, taken as a whole, reports: Estimated richness values were generally larger in naive subsets than in memory subsets.

Method: immunoSEQ multiplex PCR; TCRdb's copy keeps in-frame clones and lacks some. In the table there are 2 million to 2.5 million clones, 85% to 95% of which are singletons. About this clone: Its matching antigen is unknown. The same CDR3 is also encoded by other DNA sequences in this sample.

This CDR3 spans 16 amino acids. Trimming cost V 1 base and J 0 bases, with 9 bases left between them. The V gene's germline CDR1 is LNHDA and CDR2 SQIVND (reference sequence). This receptor was identified in a man younger than 35 in good health. Some clones in this sample may be carry-over from other donors' samples. Sequencing was done on a sample of naive CD4+ T cells from PBMCs. Specified subset: CD45RA+ positively selected. V gene TRBV19 combines with J gene TRBJ2-2; tentative D call: TRBD2 (6 bases). Here the CDR3 reads CASSIVRGANTGELFF. The CDR3 coding sequence is TGTGCCAGTAGTATAGTACGCGGGGCGAACACCGGGGAGCTGTTTTTT.